These 28 T cell receptor beta chains came from one sample sequenced in a study of blood T cell repertoires in COVID-19. Data came from immunoSEQ multiplex PCR; TCRdb stores just in-frame clones and leaves some out. The profile shows more than 150,000 clones, roughly 92% of them singletons. The material sequenced was peripheral blood. The receptors here all came from a man aged 30 to 39 with COVID-19, enrolled during active disease.

The chain uses TRBV3-1 (or the pseudogene TRBV3-2) and TRBJ1-1; 8 positions match TRBD1. CDR1 is LGHDT, CDR2 YNNKEL, per germline (reference sequence). This CDR3 has 15 residues. The J segment lost 4 bases and the V segment lost 0 bases, leaving 4 bases of the junction unmatched. Written as DNA, the CDR3 is TGTGCCAGCAGCCAAGATCCAGGGGGCCCCACTGAAGCTTTCTTT. The encoded protein is CASSQDPGGPTEAFF.

This chain links TRBV4-1 with TRBJ2-3; D is possibly TRBD2 (5 bases). CDR1 and CDR2 (germline): MGHRA, YSYEKL. CDR3 length: 17 residues. Trimming left V 0 bases short and J 2 bases short, with 15 bases between. For the CDR3, the DNA is TGCGCCAGCAGCCAAGATTCTACTAGACTCCCCACAGATACGCAGTATTTT. Encoded protein: CASSQDSTRLPTDTQYF.

The count of this clone is one. The chain carries TRBV2 and TRBJ1-5, with 9 bases fitting TRBD1. Germline trimming cut 7 bases from V and 4 bases from J; bases unmatched to any gene: 8. Germline V lookup: CDR1 SNHLY, CDR2 FYNNEI. CDR3 length: 15 amino acids. The CDR3 bases are TGTGCCAGCACGGGACAGGGCGCAGAAAATCAGCCCCAGCATTTT. Encoded protein: CASTGQGAENQPQHF.

The chain recombines TRBV6-5 with TRBJ1-2; 9 bases match TRBD1. The germline V gene encodes CDR1 MNHEY and CDR2 SVGAGI. This CDR3 has 15 residues. The ends lost 10 bases at V and 8 bases at J; junction bases unmatched: 17. As DNA, the CDR3 is TGTGCCACCCAGAGAGGGACAGGGAGTTCACAGGGCTACACCTTC. Encoded protein: CATQRGTGSSQGYTF.

The chain combines TRBV28 with TRBJ1-1, with TRBD1 matching over 8 bases. This CDR3 has 14 residues. The germline V gene has CDR1 MDHEN and CDR2 SYDVKM. The J segment lost 6 bases and the V segment lost 1 base, leaving 4 bases of the junction unmatched. The CDR3 region has the DNA TGTGCCAGCAGTTTATTCGACAGGGGTGCTGAAGCTTTCTTT. This encodes CASSLFDRGAEAFF.

This rearrangement joins TRBV5-1 to TRBJ1-3; weak D call: TRBD1 (6 bases). The V end was cut by 0 bases, the J end by 0 bases, with 22 bases between. Germline V gene data show CDR1 as SGHRS and CDR2 as YFSETQ. The CDR3 is 20 amino acids. As DNA, the CDR3 is TGCGCCAGCAGCTTGGTAGGGGGAGTAATGTTAGGGGACTCTGGAAACACCATATATTTT. This encodes CASSLVGGVMLGDSGNTIYF.

Here the CDR3 reads CASSFTVSHEQYF. DNA of the CDR3: TGTGCCAGCAGCTTTACAGTTTCCCACGAGCAGTACTTC. The chain has TRBV7-9 and TRBJ2-7; D gene uncertain. The V end was cut by 3 bases, the J end by 5 bases, with 11 bases between. Germline values: CDR1 SEHNR, CDR2 FQNEAQ (reference sequence). The CDR3 contains 13 residues.

J is TRBJ1-5 and V is TRBV4-1; 9 bases line up with TRBD1. The CDR3 covers 16 residues. Germline assignment: CDR1 MGHRA and CDR2 YSYEKL. Trimming took 6 bases from V and 6 from J; bases not matched to a gene: 12. CDR3 nucleotides: TGCGCCAGCAGGAACGAGGGGACAGGGTTTCTTCAGCCCCAGCATTTT. Protein sequence: CASRNEGTGFLQPQHF.

V and J are TRBV10-3 and TRBJ2-1, with TRBD1 matching 8 bases. CDR3 length equals 15 residues. V shed 3 bases and J 6 bases; nucleotides not matched to a gene: 7. CDR1 is ENHRY, CDR2 SYGVKD, per germline. For the CDR3, the DNA is TGTGCCATCAGTGACGACAGGGGCCGCCTCAATGAGCAGTTCTTC. It translates to CAISDDRGRLNEQFF.

The V and J genes are TRBV4-1 and TRBJ1-5, with 7 bases fitting TRBD1. Germline V gene sequence: CDR1 MGHRA, CDR2 YSYEKL. V trimming: 3 bases; J trimming: 5 bases; junction bases outside the gene matches: 7. The CDR3 contains 15 residues. Here the CDR3 DNA reads TGCGCCAGCAGCCACCGACAGGGTTTCGATCAGCCCCAGCATTTT. Translating gives CASSHRQGFDQPQHF.

The J gene is TRBJ1-6, the V gene TRBV3-1 (or the pseudogene TRBV3-2), with 12 bases that match TRBD1. The CDR3 loop spans 18 amino acids. Per germline, CDR1 LGHDT and CDR2 YNNKEL (reference sequence). V lost 3 bases to trimming and J lost 11 bases; unmatched junction nucleotides: 14. The CDR3 DNA sequence: TGTGCCAGCAGCCACGGGGGGGGACAGGGGGCATTTACGACACCCCTCCACTTT. Translating it yields CASSHGGGQGAFTTPLHF.

The J gene is TRBJ2-1, the V gene TRBV11-2, with TRBD1 as a possible D gene (6 bases). V shed 3 bases and J shed 8 bases, with 14 bases lying between them. The CDR3 consists of 14 residues. The germline V gene has CDR1 SGHAT and CDR2 FQNNGV. This CDR3 is CASSFSRGGHEQFF. The DNA for the CDR3 is TGTGCCAGCAGCTTCTCCAGGGGCGGGCATGAGCAGTTCTTC.

CDR3 region: CASSESSGGWYEQYF. The CDR3 coding sequence is TGTGCCAGCAGTGAAAGTAGCGGGGGGTGGTACGAGCAGTACTTC. The chain has TRBV2 and TRBJ2-7; 10 bases are shared with TRBD2. This CDR3 spans 15 amino acids. V was pared by 2 bases and J by 4 bases, with 5 bases of the junction left unmatched. From germline, CDR1 is SNHLY and CDR2 FYNNEI.

The chain has TRBV29-1 and TRBJ1-1; the D gene is possibly TRBD1 (6 bases). Between the trimmed V and J ends, which lost 3 bases and 5 bases, there was a span of 16 bases. The CDR3 is 14 residues long. Germline V gene data show CDR1 as SQVTM and CDR2 as ANQGSEA. CDR3 protein: CSVDIGGGGTEAFF. CDR3 nucleotides: TGCAGCGTTGACATAGGAGGGGGGGGGACTGAAGCTTTCTTT.

The chain uses TRBV6-5 and TRBJ1-1; D is possibly TRBD1 (5 bases). Trimming took 4 bases from V and 1 from J, leaving 13 bases between them. There are 15 residues in the CDR3. Germline lookup yields CDR1 MNHEY and CDR2 SVGAGI. Written as DNA, the CDR3 is TGTGCCAGCAGTTCCACCGGACACCGGAACACTGAAGCTTTCTTT. Protein sequence: CASSSTGHRNTEAFF.

This rearrangement joins TRBV18 to TRBJ1-2; TRBD1 aligns across 9 bases. The CDR3 consists of 15 residues. With V trimmed by 3 bases and J by 4 bases, 6 bases remained unmatched. CDR1 KGHSH and CDR2 LQKENI come from the germline V gene. This chain's CDR3 is CASSPGQGDIYGYTF. The CDR3 coding sequence is TGTGCCAGCTCACCGGGACAGGGTGACATCTATGGCTACACCTTC.

J is TRBJ2-2 and V is TRBV9; D is undetermined. CDR1 is SGDLS and CDR2 is YYNGEE in the germline V gene. V was pared by 0 bases and J by 0 bases, with 9 bases between. The CDR3 is made up of 16 amino acids. The CDR3 is CASSVGVASNTGELFF. The CDR3 DNA sequence: TGTGCCAGCAGCGTAGGAGTAGCCTCGAACACCGGGGAGCTGTTTTTT.

V is TRBV30 and J is TRBJ2-7, with D perhaps TRBD1 (5 bases). Per germline, CDR1 GTSNPN and CDR2 SVGIG (reference sequence). This CDR3 region has 13 residues. V lost 1 base and J 2 bases, leaving 9 bases between the germline ends. The CDR3 coding sequence is TGTGCCTGGAGTGACAGGCAAACCTACGAGCAGTACTTC. Translating gives CAWSDRQTYEQYF.

The chain links TRBV7-2 to TRBJ2-3; TRBD2 aligns across 7 bases. Germline CDR1 reads SGHTA; CDR2 reads FQGNSA. This CDR3 has 16 residues. V lost 5 bases, J lost 2 bases, and 10 bases stayed unmatched. CDR3 in amino acids: CASSLPAGPTTDTQYF. The CDR3 DNA is TGTGCCAGCAGCCTACCAGCGGGGCCTACCACAGATACGCAGTATTTT.

The chain employs TRBV9 and TRBJ2-5; 12 bases agree with TRBD2. CDR1 and CDR2 (germline): SGDLS, YYNGEE. This CDR3 has 15 amino acids. V was clipped by 3 bases and J by 6 bases; unmatched bases: 6. This CDR3 reads CASSALAGGIKTQYF. CDR3 DNA: TGTGCCAGCAGCGCTCTAGCGGGGGGGATAAAGACCCAGTACTTC.

This clone was detected only once. J is TRBJ1-6 and V is TRBV5-1, with 7 bases aligning to TRBD1. The V gene end was trimmed by 5 bases and the J gene end by 7 bases; junction bases not matched to a gene: 6. This CDR3 has 14 residues. Looked up from germline, CDR1 is SGHRS and CDR2 is YFSETQ. As DNA, the CDR3 is TGCGCCAGCAGTACCAGGGGGACCAATTCACCCCTCCACTTT. Translated, it gives CASSTRGTNSPLHF.

The chain is built from TRBV14 and TRBJ1-5; D may be TRBD1 (6 bases). Trimming left V 1 base short and J 2 bases short, with 18 bases between. Per germline, CDR1 SGHDN and CDR2 FVKESK. The CDR3 has 18 residues. CDR3 sequence reads: CASSQGDERGFRNQPQHF. CDR3 DNA: TGTGCCAGCAGCCAAGGGGACGAAAGGGGGTTTCGCAATCAGCCCCAGCATTTT. Supplemented by reference TRBV14 and TRBJ1-5, the full variable domain reads EAGVTQFPSHSVIEKGQTVTLRCDPISGHDNLYWYRRVMGKEIKFLLHFVKESKQDESGMPNNRFLAERTGGTYSTLKVQPAELEDSGVYFCASSQGDERGFRNQPQHFGDGTRLSIL.

The chain recombines TRBV5-1 with TRBJ2-1; 7 nucleotides match TRBD2. Trimming removed 0 bases from V and 5 bases from J; junction bases left unmatched: 5. Germline V gene sequence: CDR1 SGHRS, CDR2 YFSETQ. CDR3 length: 15 residues. DNA for the CDR3: TGCGCCAGCAGCTTGGCCGGGAGGAGCGACAATGAGCAGTTCTTC. Protein: CASSLAGRSDNEQFF.

The rearrangement links TRBV27 to TRBJ1-5, with a weak D call TRBD1 (6 bases). The germline V gene has CDR1 MNHEY and CDR2 SMNVEV (reference sequence). The CDR3 is 16 amino acids. The V end lost 0 bases, the J end lost 5 bases, and 14 bases lay between the germline ends. CDR3 region: CASSLSPPQGYQPQHF. The CDR3 nucleotides are TGTGCCAGCAGTTTATCCCCCCCTCAGGGGTATCAGCCCCAGCATTTT.

The chain uses TRBV6-6 and TRBJ1-1; TRBD1 matches at 10 bases. This CDR3 is built from 16 residues. The V segment lost 6 bases and the J segment 0 bases; nucleotides outside the gene matches: 7. Germline V gene data show CDR1 as MNHNY and CDR2 as SVGAGI (reference sequence). This CDR3 reads CASRRPTGGMNTEAFF. As DNA, the CDR3 is TGTGCCAGCAGGAGACCGACAGGGGGCATGAACACTGAAGCTTTCTTT.

DNA for the CDR3: TGTGCCATCAGTGTCGGGGGTGGGACAGATACGCAGTATTTT. It encodes CAISVGGGTDTQYF. The chain carries TRBV10-3 and TRBJ2-3, with TRBD2 as a possible D gene (6 bases). The V end was cut by 4 bases, the J end by 3 bases, with 11 bases between. The CDR3 has 14 residues. Germline CDR1 and CDR2: ENHRY and SYGVKD.

The V call is TRBV9, the J call TRBJ1-1; TRBD1 matches 8 bases. Germline assignment: CDR1 SGDLS and CDR2 YYNGEE. The CDR3 runs to 15 residues. Trimming took 2 bases from V and 2 from J; bases not matched to a gene: 5. CDR3 sequence (DNA): TGTGCCAGCAGCGTCTCCGGGACAGGCAACACTGAAGCTTTCTTT. Translated, it gives CASSVSGTGNTEAFF.

The V call is TRBV7-6, the J call TRBJ2-3; D remains unclear. V gave up 2 bases and J gave up 1 base, with 10 bases separating them. From germline, CDR1 is SGHVS and CDR2 FNYEAQ. This CDR3 is built from 15 residues. CDR3: CASSLLRLGTDTQYF. For the CDR3, the DNA is TGTGCCAGCAGCTTACTGCGCCTGGGCACAGATACGCAGTATTTT.